Listed below are T cell receptor beta chains from one sample, sequenced in a study of Ad26.COV2.S vaccination and SARS-CoV-2 variants. The method was immunoSEQ multiplex PCR; TCRdb's version includes in-frame clones alone and lacks a portion of them. The table records roughly 320,000 clones, roughly 80% of them present only once. The specimen comprised peripheral blood, sampled in a trial of Ad26.COV2.S vaccine versus placebo. The receptors shown here come from a person aged 18-65 years who received the Ad26.COV2.S COVID-19 vaccine or a placebo. Each CDR3 is given with its conserved first and last residue. The D gene is left open where the match is weak. Clone size is shown for a subset of rows, as once, few, many or a class of expanded clone.

d_call,v_call,j_call,clone_size,cdr3_nt,cdr3_aa
TRBD1,TRBV2,TRBJ2-2,NA,TGTGCCAGCAGTCTACGACAGGGGTATACCGGGGAGCTGTTTTTT,CASSLRQGYTGELFF
NA,TRBV7-2,TRBJ2-2,NA,TGTGCCAGCAGCCAGTCCCCAGGCGCCACCGGGGAGCTGTTTTTT,CASSQSPGATGELFF
TRBD1,TRBV27,TRBJ2-1,NA,TGTGCCAGCACTAAAGCGGGACAGGGGTTCGAGCGGGGGTTGGGTGAGCAGTTCTTC,CASTKAGQGFERGLGEQFF
NA,TRBV5-1,TRBJ1-4,NA,TGCGCCAGCAGCTCAGCGACAGATACGAATGAAAAACTGTTTTTT,CASSSATDTNEKLFF
NA,TRBV6-1,TRBJ2-3,NA,TGTGCCAGCAGTGAAATCTTAGCTCGGGTAGCGGGGGACAGGGGCACAGATACGCAGTATTTT,CASSEILARVAGDRGTDTQYF
NA,TRBV9,TRBJ1-5,NA,TGTGCCAGCAGCAAGGCAGGAGGCAATCAGCCCCAGCATTTT,CASSKAGGNQPQHF
NA,TRBV5-1,TRBJ2-6,NA,TGCGCCAGCAGCACAGGACTACTCTCTGGGGCCAACGTCCTGACTTTC,CASSTGLLSGANVLTF
NA,TRBV11-2,TRBJ2-7,NA,TGTGCCAGCAGCCGCGGACAGTTCTACGAGCAGTACTTC,CASSRGQFYEQYF
NA,TRBV5-6,TRBJ1-1,NA,TGTGCCAGCAGCTTCAGGGTTTTGCTCCACACTGAAGCTTTCTTT,CASSFRVLLHTEAFF
NA,TRBV5-1,TRBJ2-1,few,TGCGCCAGCACACCCGACGGGACAAAAGATTACAATGAGCAGTTCTTC,CASTPDGTKDYNEQFF
NA,TRBV6-5,TRBJ2-5,NA,TGTGCCAGCAGTTGGACGGGTATGGGGACCCAGTACTTC,CASSWTGMGTQYF
NA,TRBV7-2,TRBJ1-5,NA,TGTGCCAGCAGCCTCAATTGGGACGCCAGCAATCAGCCCCAGCATTTT,CASSLNWDASNQPQHF
NA,TRBV30,TRBJ1-2,NA,TGTGCCTGGAATCGCCTCGCCTATGGCTACACCTTC,CAWNRLAYGYTF
TRBD1,TRBV9,TRBJ2-2,NA,TGTGCCAGCAGCGTAGAGACAGGGACAAACACCGGGGAGCTGTTTTTT,CASSVETGTNTGELFF
TRBD2,TRBV4-1,TRBJ2-1,NA,TGCGCCAGCAGCCAACAACCGGGACTAGCGGGGGGGTACAATGAGCAGTTCTTC,CASSQQPGLAGGYNEQFF
NA,TRBV3-1/TRBV3-2,TRBJ1-2,NA,TGTGCCAGCAGCCGACAGAACTATGGCTACACCTTC,CASSRQNYGYTF
NA,TRBV19,TRBJ1-5,NA,TGTGCCAGTAGTAACCCCGGGACTGGAGGAGGCCAGCCCCAGCATTTT,CASSNPGTGGGQPQHF
NA,TRBV18,TRBJ1-5,NA,TGTGCCAGCTCACCACTCGGATCGAATCAGCCCCAGCATTTT,CASSPLGSNQPQHF